This T cell receptor (beta chain) was sequenced during a study of CD8 T cells in ankylosing spondylitis. Study results and limitations: Disease-linked clones were found to be CD8+ and relatively rare in peripheral blood. Significant enrichment of disease-linked clones was reported in matched ankylosing spondylitis synovial fluid.

A few counts support this clonotype. Its antigen is not identified. CDR1 SQVTM and CDR2 ANQGSEA come from the germline V gene. The CDR3 runs 12 residues. V was cut by 3 bases and J by 4 bases, with 9 bases left in between. MiXCR, applied by TCRdb to the 5' RACE reads, yields one record per CDR3 protein. The data contain roughly 64,000 distinct CDR3 sequences, approximately 6% of them seen just once; the ten biggest clones take up approximately 5%. The gene calls are TRBV29-1 and TRBJ2-5; D gene ambiguous. The sample taken for sequencing was synovial fluid, either unsorted or a sorted T cell fraction (not recorded which). The source of this sequence is a male donor with ankylosing spondylitis. CDR3 loop: CSVDKGRETQYF. The CDR3 DNA reads as TGCAGCGTTGACAAAGGTCGAGAGACCCAGTACTTC.